These T cell receptor beta chains were read from a single sample in a study of blood T cell repertoires in COVID-19. Data came from immunoSEQ multiplex PCR; TCRdb stores just in-frame clones and leaves some out. In the table there are about 140,000 clones, about nine tenths of which are singletons. The source material was PBMCs or T cells enriched from blood (not recorded which). The receptors shown here come from a man in his forties or fifties who had recovered from COVID-19. The CDR3 runs from the conserved cysteine through the conserved F or W. Fields, in order: D gene, clone size, J gene, V gene, CDR3 protein, CDR3 DNA. D genes are given only for firm matches. Clone size, where shown, is once, few, many, or a class for clones that have expanded.

>NA|NA|TRBJ2-7|TRBV15
CATSRRQGIGYEQYF
TGTGCCACCAGCCGGCGACAAGGCATTGGTTACGAGCAGTACTTC
>TRBD1|NA|TRBJ1-1|TRBV7-3
CASSPGGGGTEAFF
TGTGCCAGCAGCCCAGGGGGCGGAGGGACTGAAGCTTTCTTT
>TRBD1|NA|TRBJ2-1|TRBV7-9
CASSYPGQLHNEQFF
TGTGCCAGCAGCTACCCGGGACAGCTCCACAATGAGCAGTTCTTC
>NA|NA|TRBJ2-7|TRBV30
CAWAGTSYEQYF
TGTGCCTGGGCTGGGACATCTTACGAGCAGTACTTC
>NA|NA|TRBJ2-3|TRBV7-3
CASSPGASSDTQYF
TGTGCCAGCAGCCCCGGCGCTAGCTCAGATACGCAGTATTTT
>TRBD1|NA|TRBJ1-6|TRBV28
CASSWTGRTYNSPLHF
TGTGCCAGCAGCTGGACAGGGAGGACCTATAATTCACCCCTCCACTTT
>TRBD1|NA|TRBJ1-5|TRBV2
CASSDRGRFQPQHF
TGTGCCAGCAGTGACAGGGGGCGGTTTCAGCCCCAGCATTTT
>NA|once|TRBJ1-1|TRBV6-2/TRBV6-3
CASSLQGYKEAFF
TGTGCCAGCAGTCTTCAGGGGTACAAGGAAGCTTTCTTT
>NA|NA|TRBJ1-2|TRBV11-2
CASSLVYRDNYGYTF
TGTGCCAGCAGCTTAGTATACAGGGATAACTATGGCTACACCTTC
>TRBD1|NA|TRBJ1-1|TRBV6-2/TRBV6-3
CASSYYLQGTEAFF
TGTGCCAGCAGTTACTACCTACAGGGGACTGAAGCTTTCTTT
>NA|NA|TRBJ1-1|TRBV29-1
CSVGGMWNREAFF
TGCAGCGTTGGAGGTATGTGGAACAGGGAGGCTTTCTTT
>TRBD2|NA|TRBJ2-4|TRBV28
CASGPHAGVDIQYF
TGTGCCAGCGGCCCCCATGCGGGGGTAGACATTCAGTACTTC
>NA|NA|TRBJ1-6|TRBV20-1
CSARPSRVHHF
TGCAGTGCGAGACCCTCCAGGGTGCACCACTTT
>NA|NA|TRBJ1-3|TRBV9
CASSAGGVWDGNTIYF
TGTGCCAGCAGCGCAGGAGGGGTGTGGGATGGAAACACCATATATTTT
>TRBD2|NA|TRBJ2-3|TRBV4-3
CASGTRTSGRARDTQYF
TGCGCCAGCGGTACCAGGACTAGCGGGAGGGCAAGAGATACGCAGTATTTT
>TRBD1|NA|TRBJ1-2|TRBV6-5
CASWKGAFYGYTF
TGTGCCAGCTGGAAGGGGGCATTCTATGGCTACACCTTC
>TRBD2|few|TRBJ2-5|TRBV4-2
CASSQEASGASGQYF
TGTGCCAGCAGCCAAGAAGCTAGCGGGGCCTCAGGCCAGTACTTC
>NA|NA|TRBJ2-4|TRBV6-1
CASSAYTGGGEAKNIQYF
TGTGCCAGCAGTGCTTACACAGGGGGGGGAGAAGCCAAAAACATTCAGTACTTC
>NA|few|TRBJ1-5|TRBV2
CASSEVGGQPQHF
TGTGCCAGCAGTGAAGTAGGGGGACAGCCCCAGCATTTT
>TRBD2|once|TRBJ2-1|TRBV7-2
CASSTLSGPFNEQFF
TGTGCCAGCAGCACCCTTAGCGGGCCGTTCAATGAGCAGTTCTTC
>TRBD1|NA|TRBJ2-6|TRBV6-2/TRBV6-3
CASSYPLGTGIGSGANVLTF
TGTGCCAGCAGTTACCCTCTGGGGACAGGGATCGGCTCTGGGGCCAACGTCCTGACTTTC
>TRBD2|NA|TRBJ2-1|TRBV28
CASSAPPGLAGGPKNEQFF
TGTGCCAGCAGTGCCCCACCGGGACTAGCGGGAGGGCCAAAGAATGAGCAGTTCTTC
>TRBD2|once|TRBJ2-1|TRBV6-5
CASSRGLLSYNEQFF
TGTGCCAGCAGTAGGGGACTACTCTCCTACAATGAGCAGTTCTTC